These 3 T cell receptor beta chains came from one sample sequenced in a study of neoadjuvant anti-PD-1 for oral cavity cancer. Clones were read by immunoSEQ multiplex PCR, and TCRdb kept only the in-frame ones, dropping some. Of approximately 7,100 clones in the sample, roughly 70% were seen once. Source: PBMCs, taken before nivolumab (anti-PD-1) treatment. The receptors derive from a person aged 40 to 85 with oral cavity squamous cell carcinoma.

The chain is built from TRBV15 and TRBJ1-1, with 7 bases matching TRBD1. Germline V gene data show CDR1 as LNHNV and CDR2 as YYDKDF (reference sequence). The V and J ends lost 0 bases and 4 bases, in that order; junction bases with no gene match: 8. The CDR3 loop spans 16 amino acids. The CDR3 sequence is CATSRERRQGSTEAFF. The CDR3 DNA reads TGTGCCACCAGCAGAGAGCGACGACAGGGCAGCACTGAAGCTTTCTTT.

The gene calls are TRBV6-5 and TRBJ2-7, with a tentative D call TRBD1 (5 bases). Germline CDR1 reads MNHEY; CDR2 reads SVGAGI. The CDR3 sequence is 13 residues long. V shed 8 bases and J shed 6 bases, with 17 bases lying between them. CDR3 DNA sequence: TGTGCCAGCCTTGACCGGACAAGTGGCGAGCAGTACTTC. This sequence encodes CASLDRTSGEQYF.

This clone appeared a single time. The chain couples TRBV10-3 to TRBJ2-5, with D perhaps TRBD2 (5 bases). Germline CDR1 ENHRY, CDR2 SYGVKD. CDR3 length: 13 residues. V lost 7 bases to trimming and J lost 4 bases, with 13 bases between them. The CDR3 sequence: CAITRGPPETQYF. The CDR3 DNA is TGTGCCATCACCCGAGGGCCCCCAGAGACCCAGTACTTC.